Detailed here is one T cell receptor (beta chain). The data derive from a study of blood T cell repertoires in COVID-19. Overall study: PBMCs, B-cell-depleted T cells, or T cells were the source of the cDNA or gDNA that made up the material.

Assay: immunoSEQ multiplex PCR; the TCRdb copy retains only in-frame clones and omits some. The table shows approximately 400,000 clones, with just over 90% occurring only once. The CDR3 covers 18 residues. Trimming took 5 bases from V and 10 from J; bases not matched to a gene: 16. Germline CDR1 and CDR2: LGHNT and FRNRAP. Cohort placement rested on clinical history that participants reported themselves. The specimen sequenced was PBMCs or T cells enriched from blood (not recorded which). The clonotype originates from a woman in her 40s who had been exposed to COVID-19. The V gene is TRBV12-5, the J gene TRBJ1-6; 11 positions match TRBD1. The CDR3 here is CASGLDRGQGALRSPLHF. The CDR3 DNA follows: TGTGCTAGTGGTCTCGACCGCGGACAGGGGGCTCTTCGGTCACCCCTCCACTTT.